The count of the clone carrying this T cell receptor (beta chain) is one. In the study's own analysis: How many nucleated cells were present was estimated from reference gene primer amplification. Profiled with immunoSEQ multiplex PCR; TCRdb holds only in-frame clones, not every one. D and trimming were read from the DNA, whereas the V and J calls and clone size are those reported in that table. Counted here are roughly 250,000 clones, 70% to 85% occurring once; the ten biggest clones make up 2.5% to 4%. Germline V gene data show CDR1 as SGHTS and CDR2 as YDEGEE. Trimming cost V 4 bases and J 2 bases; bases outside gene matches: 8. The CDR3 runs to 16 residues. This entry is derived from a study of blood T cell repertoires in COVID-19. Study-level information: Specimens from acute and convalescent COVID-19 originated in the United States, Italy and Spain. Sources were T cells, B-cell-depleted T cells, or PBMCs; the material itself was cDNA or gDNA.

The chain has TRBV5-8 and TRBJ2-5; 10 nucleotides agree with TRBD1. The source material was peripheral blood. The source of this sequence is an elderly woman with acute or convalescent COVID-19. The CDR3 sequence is CASSPGTGASQETQYF. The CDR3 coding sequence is TGTGCCAGCAGCCCGGGGACAGGGGCTAGTCAAGAGACCCAGTACTTC.